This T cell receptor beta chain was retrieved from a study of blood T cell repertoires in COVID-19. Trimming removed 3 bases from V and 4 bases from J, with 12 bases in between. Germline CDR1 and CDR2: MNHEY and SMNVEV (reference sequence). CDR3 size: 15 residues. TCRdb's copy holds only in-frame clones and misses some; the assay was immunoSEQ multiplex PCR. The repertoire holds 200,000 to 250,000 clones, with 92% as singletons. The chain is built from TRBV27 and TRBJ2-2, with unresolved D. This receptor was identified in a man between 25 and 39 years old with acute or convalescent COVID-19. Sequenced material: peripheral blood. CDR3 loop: CASSFKPWATGELFF. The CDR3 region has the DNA TGTGCCAGCAGTTTTAAACCCTGGGCCACCGGGGAGCTGTTTTTT.